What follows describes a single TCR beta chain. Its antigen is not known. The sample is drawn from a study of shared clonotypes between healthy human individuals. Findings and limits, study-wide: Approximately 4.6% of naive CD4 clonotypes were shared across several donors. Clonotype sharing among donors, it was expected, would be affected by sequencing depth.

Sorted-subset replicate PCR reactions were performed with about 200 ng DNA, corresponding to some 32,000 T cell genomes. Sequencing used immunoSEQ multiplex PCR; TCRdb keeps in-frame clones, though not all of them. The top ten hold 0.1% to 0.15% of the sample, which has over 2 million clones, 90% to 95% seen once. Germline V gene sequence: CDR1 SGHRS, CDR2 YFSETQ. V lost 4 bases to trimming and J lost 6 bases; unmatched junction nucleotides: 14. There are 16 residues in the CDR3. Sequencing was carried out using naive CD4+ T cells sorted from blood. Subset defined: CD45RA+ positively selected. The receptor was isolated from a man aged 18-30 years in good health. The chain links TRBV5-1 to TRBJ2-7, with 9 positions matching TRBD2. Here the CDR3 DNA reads TGCGCCAGCAGCAGTGATCAAATAGCGGGAGTTCGCGAGCAGTACTTC. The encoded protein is CASSSDQIAGVREQYF.